Shown below are 18 T cell receptor beta chains from a single sample sequenced in a study of cytomegalovirus exposure and HLA in healthy donors. The PCR employed 60 Vbeta primers together with 13 Jbeta primers. Profiled with immunoSEQ multiplex PCR; TCRdb holds only in-frame clones, not every one. This repertoire shows fewer than 65,000 clones, approximately 80% found once; its top ten account for roughly 3.3%. The sample consisted of PBMCs. These TCRs come from a woman aged 35 to 49 in good health and CMV-seropositive.

J is TRBJ1-2 and V is TRBV30; D remains unclear. Germline CDR1 GTSNPN, CDR2 SVGIG (reference sequence). CDR3 length: 11 residues. The V end lost 0 bases, the J end lost 7 bases, and 6 bases lay between the germline ends. The chain's CDR3 is CAWSVPGGYTF. The CDR3 DNA reads TGTGCCTGGAGTGTTCCCGGTGGCTACACCTTC.

CDR3 residues: CASSLGGTTLSSYNSPLHF. The CDR3 nucleotides read TGCGCCAGCAGCTTGGGTGGCACAACCCTCAGCTCCTATAATTCACCCCTCCACTTT. This chain connects TRBV5-1 to TRBJ1-6; D call uncertain. CDR1 and CDR2 from the germline V gene are SGHRS and YFSETQ. This CDR3 spans 19 amino acids. The ends were cut back, 0 bases at V and 0 bases at J, with 16 bases in the middle. Full variable domain (outside the CDR3, taken from reference TRBV5-1 and TRBJ1-6): KAGVTQTPRYLIKTRGQQVTLSCSPISGHRSVSWYQQTPGQGLQFLFEYFSETQRNKGNFPGRFSGRQFSNSRSEMNVSTLELGDSALYLCASSLGGTTLSSYNSPLHFGNGTRLTVT.

The rearrangement links TRBV5-6 to TRBJ1-1; perhaps TRBD1 as D (6 bases). V lost 4 bases and J lost 8, with 18 bases in between. Germline CDR1 SGHDT, CDR2 YYEEEE. The CDR3 covers 14 residues. The CDR3 coding sequence is TGTGCCAGCAGCCCGAGGCGGGGGGCATCGGAAGCTTTCTTT. It is translated as CASSPRRGASEAFF.

This clone has just one count. The chain is built from TRBV7-9 and TRBJ2-1, with 7 bases lining up with TRBD1. Germline assignment: CDR1 SEHNR and CDR2 FQNEAQ (reference sequence). V shed 5 bases and J 12 bases; nucleotides not matched to a gene: 19. This CDR3 has 16 residues. The CDR3 DNA is TGTGCCAGCAGCACAGGGGTCAGCCTACTAAGTGAAGGGCAGTTCTTC. Protein sequence: CASSTGVSLLSEGQFF.

The chain employs TRBV30 and TRBJ1-4; tentatively, D is TRBD1 (5 bases). V was trimmed by 0 bases and J by 6 bases, leaving 17 bases between them. The CDR3 covers 16 residues. The germline V gene has CDR1 GTSNPN and CDR2 SVGIG (reference sequence). The CDR3 DNA follows: TGTGCCTGGAGTGTAAGGGCAGGGTTTTTGTATGAAAAACTGTTTTTT. It yields the protein CAWSVRAGFLYEKLFF.

The chain recombines TRBV5-1 with TRBJ2-1, with D perhaps matching TRBD1 (6 bases). V was pared by 7 bases and J by 0 bases, with 11 bases between. CDR1 and CDR2 from the germline V gene are SGHRS and YFSETQ. This CDR3 comprises 14 residues. CDR3 residues: CASGRGNSYNEQFF. In nucleotides, the CDR3 is TGCGCCAGCGGCAGGGGTAACTCCTACAATGAGCAGTTCTTC.

The chain links TRBV28 to TRBJ1-2; the D is unclear. Trimming stripped 3 bases from V and 1 base from J, with 12 bases between. CDR1 and CDR2 (germline): MDHEN, SYDVKM. The CDR3 has 15 residues. CDR3 residues: CASSLAGILNYGYTF. DNA of the CDR3: TGTGCCAGCAGTTTGGCAGGAATCCTTAACTATGGCTACACCTTC.

V and J are TRBV2 and TRBJ2-5, with 7 bases aligning to TRBD2. Trimming at V came to 7 bases and at J to 0 bases, leaving 5 bases not matched to a gene. Germline-derived CDR1 and CDR2 are SNHLY and FYNNEI. The CDR3 loop spans 14 amino acids. The CDR3: CASIGGSYQETQYF. The CDR3 DNA sequence: TGTGCCAGCATTGGCGGGAGCTACCAAGAGACCCAGTACTTC.

The rearrangement uses TRBV7-9 and TRBJ2-1, with 16 bases fitting TRBD2. After removal of 3 bases from V and 9 bases from J, the junction contained 8 bases not matched to a gene. Per the germline V gene, CDR1 is SEHNR and CDR2 is FQNEAQ (reference sequence). The CDR3 covers 17 residues. CDR3 nucleotide sequence: TGTGCCAGCAGCTTGTCGGGACTAGCGGGGGGGAGAGGTGAGCAGTTCTTC. Translated, it gives CASSLSGLAGGRGEQFF.

The chain is built from TRBV7-9 and TRBJ2-7; D is perhaps TRBD1 (6 bases). This CDR3 is 14 amino acids long. Germline CDR1 and CDR2: SEHNR and FQNEAQ (reference sequence). The germline V and J ends were trimmed by 5 bases and 5 bases, with 16 bases remaining between them. The CDR3 protein is CASSPGQGSDEQYF. The DNA for the CDR3 is TGTGCCAGCAGCCCGGGGCAGGGGAGCGACGAGCAGTACTTC.

This clone has more than one count but fewer than ten. This rearrangement joins TRBV5-1 to TRBJ1-5, with D perhaps TRBD1 (5 bases). V lost 4 bases to trimming and J lost 4 bases, with 15 bases between them. The germline V gene has CDR1 SGHRS and CDR2 YFSETQ. The CDR3 sequence is 15 residues long. In nucleotides, the CDR3 is TGCGCCAGCAGCCCGGTGGCGGGGGTAAATCAGCCCCAGCATTTT. The encoded protein is CASSPVAGVNQPQHF.

This clone has a single count. The genes are TRBV29-1 and TRBJ1-1; TRBD1 is a possible D gene (6 bases). CDR1 and CDR2 (germline): SQVTM, ANQGSEA. The V end lost 6 bases, the J end lost 5 bases, and 13 bases lay between the germline ends. This CDR3 has 12 residues. The CDR3 sequence: CSVQHRGTEAFF. CDR3 in DNA: TGCAGCGTACAACATAGGGGGACTGAAGCTTTCTTT.

The V and J genes are TRBV7-3 and TRBJ2-3, with D uncertain. Germline CDR1 is SGHTA and CDR2 is FQGTGA. The CDR3 length is 15 residues. V dropped 5 bases and J dropped 4 bases, with 16 bases sitting between them. This CDR3 is CASSPNRLVPDTQYF. The DNA of the CDR3 is TGTGCCAGCAGCCCGAATCGGCTAGTCCCAGATACGCAGTATTTT.

The genes are TRBV19 and TRBJ2-5, with 7 bases identical to TRBD1. The germline V gene encodes CDR1 LNHDA and CDR2 SQIVND (reference sequence). The length of the CDR3 is 18 residues. The J segment lost 5 bases and the V segment lost 4 bases, leaving 19 bases of the junction unmatched. The CDR3 is CASSTYYYTGTERETQYF. The DNA of the CDR3 is TGTGCCAGTAGTACGTATTATTATACCGGGACAGAGAGGGAGACCCAGTACTTC.

The J gene is TRBJ1-6, the V gene TRBV4-3, with 8 nucleotides matching TRBD1. Germline V CDR1 and CDR2: LGHNA, YSLEER. This CDR3 comprises 15 residues. J gave up 5 bases and V 4 bases, and 4 bases lay outside the gene matches. CDR3 DNA: TGCGCCAGCAGCCTGTCGGACAGGGATAATTCACCCCTCCACTTT. Encoded protein: CASSLSDRDNSPLHF.

The chain has TRBV9 and TRBJ1-3; D is possibly TRBD1 (6 bases). CDR1 and CDR2 from the germline V gene are SGDLS and YYNGEE. The V end lost 0 bases, the J end lost 3 bases, and 13 bases lay between the germline ends. The CDR3 consists of 16 residues. The chain's CDR3 is CASSVEGVSGGNTIYF. CDR3 DNA sequence: TGTGCCAGCAGCGTAGAGGGGGTCTCGGGTGGAAACACCATATATTTT.

The V gene is TRBV10-3, the J gene TRBJ2-7; the D gene is possibly TRBD1 (6 bases). Germline assignment: CDR1 ENHRY and CDR2 SYGVKD. The ends were cut back, 5 bases at V and 5 bases at J, with 10 bases in the middle. This CDR3 has 12 amino acids. Here the CDR3 DNA reads TGTGCCATCAGTCTTGGACAGAACGAGCAGTACTTC. This translates into CAISLGQNEQYF.

This chain uses TRBV18 with TRBJ1-2; 8 bases map to TRBD1. CDR1 and CDR2 (germline): KGHSH, LQKENI. V was clipped by 6 bases and J by 6 bases; unmatched bases: 6. The CDR3 is made up of 13 amino acids. CDR3 loop: CASSHPGGDGYTF. Written as DNA, the CDR3 is TGTGCCAGCTCTCATCCAGGGGGCGATGGCTACACCTTC. Looking up the rest from reference TRBV18 and TRBJ1-2 gives the full variable domain: NAGVMQNPRHLVRRRGQEARLRCSPMKGHSHVYWYRQLPEEGLKFMVYLQKENIIDESGMPKERFSAEFPKEGPSILRIQQVVRGDSAAYFCASSHPGGDGYTFGSGTRLTVV.